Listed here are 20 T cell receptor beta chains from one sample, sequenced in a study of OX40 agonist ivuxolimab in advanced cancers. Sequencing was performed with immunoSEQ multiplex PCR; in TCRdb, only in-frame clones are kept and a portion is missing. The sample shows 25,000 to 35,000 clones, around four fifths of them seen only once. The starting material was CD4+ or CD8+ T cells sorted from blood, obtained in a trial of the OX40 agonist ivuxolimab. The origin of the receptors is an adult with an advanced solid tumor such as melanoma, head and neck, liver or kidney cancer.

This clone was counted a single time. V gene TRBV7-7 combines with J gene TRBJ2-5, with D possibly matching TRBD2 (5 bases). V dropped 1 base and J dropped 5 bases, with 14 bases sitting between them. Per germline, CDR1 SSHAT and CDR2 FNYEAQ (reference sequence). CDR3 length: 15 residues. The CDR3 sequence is CASSLGGFRGETQYF. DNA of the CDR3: TGTGCCAGCAGCTTAGGAGGGTTTCGAGGGGAGACCCAGTACTTC.

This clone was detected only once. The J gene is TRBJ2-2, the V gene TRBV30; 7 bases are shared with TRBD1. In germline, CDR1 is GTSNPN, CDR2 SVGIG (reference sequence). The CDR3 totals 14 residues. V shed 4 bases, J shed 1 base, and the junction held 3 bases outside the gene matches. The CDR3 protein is CAWTGTVNTGELFF. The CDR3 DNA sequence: TGTGCCTGGACCGGGACAGTGAACACCGGGGAGCTGTTTTTT.

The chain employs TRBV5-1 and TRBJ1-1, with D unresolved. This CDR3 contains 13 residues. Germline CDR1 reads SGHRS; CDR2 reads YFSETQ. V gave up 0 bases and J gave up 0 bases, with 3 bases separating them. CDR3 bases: TGCGCCAGCAGCTTGGTCCTGAACACTGAAGCTTTCTTT. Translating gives CASSLVLNTEAFF.

The CDR3 region is CAWSVERRQPQHF. For the CDR3, the DNA is TGTGCCTGGAGTGTCGAGCGTAGACAGCCCCAGCATTTT. The chain has TRBV30 and TRBJ1-5; D ambiguous. V lost 0 bases and J lost 7, with 10 bases in between. This CDR3 has 13 amino acids. CDR1 GTSNPN and CDR2 SVGIG come from the germline V gene (reference sequence).

DNA of the CDR3: TGTGCCAGCAGCCCTGACACCGGGGAGCTGTTTTTT. It codes for CASSPDTGELFF. The chain is built from TRBV7-9 and TRBJ2-2; no definite D call. V shed 5 bases and J shed 3 bases, with 4 bases lying between them. CDR3 length: 12 residues. The germline V gene has CDR1 SEHNR and CDR2 FQNEAQ (reference sequence).

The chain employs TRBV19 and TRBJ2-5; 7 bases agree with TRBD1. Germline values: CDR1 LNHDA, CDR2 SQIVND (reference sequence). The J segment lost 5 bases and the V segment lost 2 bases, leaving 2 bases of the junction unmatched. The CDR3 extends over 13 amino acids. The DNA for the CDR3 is TGTGCCAGTAGTATACCGACAGGGGAGACCCAGTACTTC. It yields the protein CASSIPTGETQYF. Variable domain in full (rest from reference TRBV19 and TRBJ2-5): DGGITQSPKYLFRKEGQNVTLSCEQNLNHDAMYWYRQDPGQGLRLIYYSQIVNDFQKGDIAEGYSVSREKKESFPLTVTSAQKNPTAFYLCASSIPTGETQYFGPGTRLLVL.

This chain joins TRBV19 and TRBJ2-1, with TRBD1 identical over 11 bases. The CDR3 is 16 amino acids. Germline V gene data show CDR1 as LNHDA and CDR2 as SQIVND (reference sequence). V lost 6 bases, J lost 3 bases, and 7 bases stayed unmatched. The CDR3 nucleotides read TGTGCCAGTAGATCACCCGGGACAGGGGGCTACAATGAGCAGTTCTTC. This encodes CASRSPGTGGYNEQFF.

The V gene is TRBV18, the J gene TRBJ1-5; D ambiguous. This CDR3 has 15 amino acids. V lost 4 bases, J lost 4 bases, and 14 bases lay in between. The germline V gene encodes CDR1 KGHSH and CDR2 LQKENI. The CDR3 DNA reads TGTGCCAGCTCACTACTGGCAGATCAGAATCAGCCCCAGCATTTT. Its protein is CASSLLADQNQPQHF. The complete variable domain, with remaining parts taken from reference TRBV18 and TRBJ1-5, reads NAGVMQNPRHLVRRRGQEARLRCSPMKGHSHVYWYRQLPEEGLKFMVYLQKENIIDESGMPKERFSAEFPKEGPSILRIQQVVRGDSAAYFCASSLLADQNQPQHFGDGTRLSIL.

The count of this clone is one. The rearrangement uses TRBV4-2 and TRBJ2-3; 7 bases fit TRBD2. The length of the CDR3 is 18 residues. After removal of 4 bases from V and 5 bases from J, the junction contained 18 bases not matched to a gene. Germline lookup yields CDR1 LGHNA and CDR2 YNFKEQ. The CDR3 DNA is TGTGCCAGCAGCCCATTGGGGGAGGGGTTAGCGGGCCGAGATACGCAGTATTTT. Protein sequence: CASSPLGEGLAGRDTQYF.

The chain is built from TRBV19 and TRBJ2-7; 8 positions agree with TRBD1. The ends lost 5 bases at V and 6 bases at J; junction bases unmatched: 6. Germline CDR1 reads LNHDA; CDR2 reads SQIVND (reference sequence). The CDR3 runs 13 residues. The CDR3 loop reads CASSRDRYAEQYF. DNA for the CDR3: TGTGCCAGTAGTCGGGACAGGTATGCCGAGCAGTACTTC.

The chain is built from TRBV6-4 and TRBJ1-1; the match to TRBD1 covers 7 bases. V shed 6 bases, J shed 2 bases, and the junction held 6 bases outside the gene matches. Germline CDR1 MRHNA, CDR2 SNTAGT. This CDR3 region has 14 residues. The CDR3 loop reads CASRRNRGNTEAFF. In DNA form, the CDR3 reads TGTGCCAGCAGACGCAACAGGGGTAACACTGAAGCTTTCTTT.

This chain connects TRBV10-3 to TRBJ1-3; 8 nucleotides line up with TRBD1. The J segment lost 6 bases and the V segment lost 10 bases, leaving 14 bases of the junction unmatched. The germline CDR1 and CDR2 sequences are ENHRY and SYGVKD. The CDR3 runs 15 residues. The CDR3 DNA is TGTGCCACCCGACAGGGGATAATCGAAGAAAACACCATATATTTT. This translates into CATRQGIIEENTIYF.

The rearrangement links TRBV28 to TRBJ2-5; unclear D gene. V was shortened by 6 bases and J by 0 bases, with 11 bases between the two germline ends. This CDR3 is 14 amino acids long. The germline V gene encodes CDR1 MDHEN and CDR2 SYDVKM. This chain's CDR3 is CASSPGRHQETQYF. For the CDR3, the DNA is TGTGCCAGCAGCCCTGGACGGCACCAAGAGACCCAGTACTTC.

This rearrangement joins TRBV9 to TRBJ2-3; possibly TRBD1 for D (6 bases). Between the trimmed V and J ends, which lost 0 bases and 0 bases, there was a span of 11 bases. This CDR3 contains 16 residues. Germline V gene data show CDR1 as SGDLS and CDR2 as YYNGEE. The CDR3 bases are TGTGCCAGCAGCGTAGTACCTCAGGGGAGCACAGATACGCAGTATTTT. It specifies CASSVVPQGSTDTQYF.

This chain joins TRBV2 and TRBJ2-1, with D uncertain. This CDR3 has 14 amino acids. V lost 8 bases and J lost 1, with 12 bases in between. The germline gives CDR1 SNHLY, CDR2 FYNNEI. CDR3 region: CASSPLVSYNEQFF. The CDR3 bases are TGTGCCAGCTCCCCCCTCGTATCCTACAATGAGCAGTTCTTC.

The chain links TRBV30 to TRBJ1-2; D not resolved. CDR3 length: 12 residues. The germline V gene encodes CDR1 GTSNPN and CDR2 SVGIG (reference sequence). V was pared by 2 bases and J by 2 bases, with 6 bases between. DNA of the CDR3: TGTGCCTGGAGTCGGGAAAACTATGGCTACACCTTC. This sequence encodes CAWSRENYGYTF. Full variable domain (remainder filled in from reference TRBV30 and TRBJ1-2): SQTIHQWPATLVQPVGSPLSLECTVEGTSNPNLYWYRQAAGRGLQLLFYSVGIGQISSEVPQNLSASRPQDRQFILSSKKLLLSDSGFYLCAWSRENYGYTFGSGTRLTVV.

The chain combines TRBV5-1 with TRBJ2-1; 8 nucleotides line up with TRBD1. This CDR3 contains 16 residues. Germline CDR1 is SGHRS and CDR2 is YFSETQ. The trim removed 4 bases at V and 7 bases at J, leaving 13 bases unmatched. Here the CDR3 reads CASSITPQGAGNEQFF. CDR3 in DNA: TGCGCCAGCAGCATTACGCCTCAGGGGGCAGGGAATGAGCAGTTCTTC.

DNA for the CDR3: TGTGCCAGCAGGGGGGGATCCACCTACGAGCAGTACTTC. Amino acids: CASRGGSTYEQYF. This chain joins TRBV28 and TRBJ2-7, with D perhaps TRBD2 (6 bases). Trimming took off 6 bases at V and 2 bases at J, with 11 bases between the two ends. The germline CDR1 and CDR2 sequences are MDHEN and SYDVKM. CDR3 size: 13 residues.

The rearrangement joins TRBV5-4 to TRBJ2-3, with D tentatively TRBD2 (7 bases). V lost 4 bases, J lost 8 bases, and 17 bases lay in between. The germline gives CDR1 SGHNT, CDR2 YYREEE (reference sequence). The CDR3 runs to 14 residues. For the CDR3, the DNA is TGTGCCAGCAGCCCATGGGGGGGGCATGGTACGCAGTATTTT. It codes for CASSPWGGHGTQYF. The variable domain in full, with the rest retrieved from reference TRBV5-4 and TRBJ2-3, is ETGVTQSPTHLIKTRGQQVTLRCSSQSGHNTVSWYQQALGQGPQFIFQYYREEENGRGNFPPRFSGLQFPNYSSELNVNALELDDSALYLCASSPWGGHGTQYFGPGTRLTVL.

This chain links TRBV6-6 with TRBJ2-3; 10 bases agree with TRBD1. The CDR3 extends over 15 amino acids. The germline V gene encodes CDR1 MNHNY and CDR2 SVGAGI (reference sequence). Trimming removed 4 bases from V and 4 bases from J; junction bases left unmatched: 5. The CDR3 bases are TGTGCCAGCAGTTGGGGGGGGACAGGGGCAGATACGCAGTATTTT. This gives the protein CASSWGGTGADTQYF.